These T cell receptor beta chains were read from a single sample in a study of cytomegalovirus exposure and HLA in healthy donors. Produced via immunoSEQ multiplex PCR; TCRdb's table is partial and in-frame only. The sample has about 150,000 clones, roughly 86% seen once. The sample comprised PBMCs. The receptor set was obtained from a human donor in good health. Each CDR3 is given with its conserved first and last residue. Each record gives: clone size, D gene, J gene, V gene, CDR3 DNA, CDR3 protein. The D gene is left open where the match is weak. Clone size is not always given. Where it is, it says once, few, many or a class for expanded clones.

- TRBD1 TRBJ1-1 TRBV18 TGTGCCAGCTCCCCGGTATACGATCGGGACAGGGGGCGAATGAACACTGAAGCTTTCTTT CASSPVYDRDRGRMNTEAFF
- - TRBJ2-6 TRBV29-1 TGCAGCGTTGAGTTTCTGGGAGCTGGGGCCAACGTCCTGACTTTC CSVEFLGAGANVLTF
few - TRBJ1-1 TRBV10-2 TGCGCCAGCCGAGGAAACACTGAAGCTTTCTTT CASRGNTEAFF
- TRBD2 TRBJ2-7 TRBV4-2 TGTGCCAGCAGCCGATCAGCGGGAGAGACTACCTACGAGCAGTACTTC CASSRSAGETTYEQYF
- - TRBJ1-6 TRBV27 TGTGCCAGCAGTCGGTATAATTCACCCCTCCACTTT CASSRYNSPLHF
- - TRBJ2-7 TRBV28 TGTGCCAGCAGTTTATCGGAGAGGGAGGTGGCCTACGAGCAGTACTTC CASSLSEREVAYEQYF
once TRBD1 TRBJ2-5 TRBV5-6 TGTGCCAGCAGCTTGCTTACCGGGACAGGGGAAGAGACCCAGTACTTC CASSLLTGTGEETQYF
- - TRBJ1-5 TRBV11-2 TGTGCCAGCAGCAAGGACAGAAACAATCAGCCCCAGCATTTT CASSKDRNNQPQHF
- TRBD1 TRBJ1-3 TRBV7-8 TGTGCCAGCAGCTTTCGGACAGGAGCGAGCCAGAAGGGAAACACCATATATTTT CASSFRTGASQKGNTIYF
- TRBD1 TRBJ1-2 TRBV5-8 TGTGCCAGCAGCGTGGACAGGGGGCAGGGCTACACCTTC CASSVDRGQGYTF
- - TRBJ2-1 TRBV14 TGTGCCAGCAGCTTAACGACAGGCAGAAAGGACAATGAGCAGTTCTTC CASSLTTGRKDNEQFF
- - TRBJ1-3 TRBV4-1 TGCGCCAGCAGCCAAGAGTGGAGCAGGGCCCACTCTGGAAACACCATATATTTT CASSQEWSRAHSGNTIYF
- TRBD1 TRBJ1-5 TRBV6-5 TGTGCCAGCAGTAAGTCCCCGGGACAGTATCAGCCCCAGCATTTT CASSKSPGQYQPQHF
- TRBD1 TRBJ2-1 TRBV5-1 TGCGCCAGCAGCCCCGCGACAGGGGCTCCCTACAATGAGCAGTTCTTC CASSPATGAPYNEQFF
- TRBD1 TRBJ1-1 TRBV6-4 TGTGCCAGCAGCCGGGACAGGGGAACTGAAGCTTTCTTT CASSRDRGTEAFF
- - TRBJ1-2 TRBV21-1 TGTGCCAGCAGCAAGAGGTGCGGGGGCAGGGTCTATGGCTACACCTTC CASSKRCGGRVYGYTF
- TRBD2 TRBJ2-1 TRBV4-2 TGTGCCAGCAGCCCACGACTAGCGGGAGGTCTCCAACGCAAATCCTACAATGAGCAGTTCTTC CASSPRLAGGLQRKSYNEQFF
- - TRBJ2-7 TRBV18 TGTGCCAGCTCACCACAGGAGGGAAACGACCACTACTACGAGCAGTACTTC CASSPQEGNDHYYEQYF
- - TRBJ1-2 TRBV2 TGTGCCAGCAGCTCCGAGGCGTGGATCTATGGCTACACCTTC CASSSEAWIYGYTF
few - TRBJ1-6 TRBV15 TGTGCCACCAGCAGAGACCACAGTACAAATTCACCCCTCCACTTT CATSRDHSTNSPLHF
- - TRBJ2-1 TRBV2 TGTGCCAGCGAGGAAGAGAGCTCCTACAATGAGCAGTTCTTC CASEEESSYNEQFF
few - TRBJ2-7 TRBV20-1 TGCAGTGCTAGAGTCCTACTCGATCAGTACTTC CSARVLLDQYF
- - TRBJ2-2 TRBV19 TGTGCCAGTAGTATTGGGCAGTTTTACCTAAACACCGGGGAGCTGTTTTTT CASSIGQFYLNTGELFF
- - TRBJ2-1 TRBV6-5 TGTGCCAGCAGTCTATTTGGTGTCCCCTACAATGAGCAGTTCTTC CASSLFGVPYNEQFF
few - TRBJ1-2 TRBV2 TGTGCCAGCAGAGGACAGATTCTCTATGGCTACACCTTC CASRGQILYGYTF
- TRBD1 TRBJ1-2 TRBV4-3 TGCGCCAGCAGCCAAGATGAGTCCCCGGACAGGACCTATGGCTACACCTTC CASSQDESPDRTYGYTF
- TRBD2 TRBJ2-1 TRBV7-6 TGTGCCAGCAGCCCTCTAGCGGGGGTTAACTCCTACAATGAGCAGTTCTTC CASSPLAGVNSYNEQFF
- - TRBJ2-7 TRBV5-4 TGTGCCAGCAGCCTCCCCTGGGCTTACGAGCAGTACTTC CASSLPWAYEQYF
- - TRBJ1-5 TRBV11-2 TGTGCCAGCAGGGGGGGGCCTAATCAGCCCCAGCATTTT CASRGGPNQPQHF
- - TRBJ2-7 TRBV2 TGTGCCAGCATAGGTCTGGACAGAGTTTACGAGCAGTACTTC CASIGLDRVYEQYF
- - TRBJ2-1 TRBV5-6 TGTGCCAGCAGCCTCCTACCGCGGGGGCTGTCCTACAATGAGCAGTTCTTC CASSLLPRGLSYNEQFF
- - TRBJ1-1 TRBV27 TGTGCCAGCAGTTACACAGTGAACACTGAAGCTTTCTTT CASSYTVNTEAFF
- - TRBJ2-2 TRBV5-6 TGTGCCAGCAGTTGGGCCGCCGGGGAGCTGTTTTTT CASSWAAGELFF
- - TRBJ2-3 TRBV7-6 TGTGCCAGCAGCCCTAGCGTGCGGGACACAGATACGCAGTATTTT CASSPSVRDTDTQYF
- TRBD1 TRBJ2-1 TRBV29-1 TGCAGCGCATTAGGGACAGGCAGGAATAATGAGCAGTTCTTC CSALGTGRNNEQFF
- - TRBJ2-5 TRBV5-4 TGTGCCAGCAGCTTCGTTTTAGAGCAAGAGACCCAGTACTTC CASSFVLEQETQYF
- TRBD1 TRBJ2-7 TRBV9 TGTGCCAGCAGCTTAGGACAGGGGGATTACGAGCAGTACTTC CASSLGQGDYEQYF
- - TRBJ2-1 TRBV30 TGTGCCTGGAGCCGGGAGTACAATGAGCAGTTCTTC CAWSREYNEQFF
- TRBD1 TRBJ2-7 TRBV27 TGTGCCAGCAGTTCGCCGGGACAGGGGGGTTACGAGCAGTACTTC CASSSPGQGGYEQYF
- - TRBJ1-1 TRBV11-3 TGTGCCAGCAGCTTCAGGGGATCGAACACTGAAGCTTTCTTT CASSFRGSNTEAFF
- TRBD1 TRBJ1-2 TRBV6-6 TGTGCCAGCAGCAACACTGGGACAGGGGTTAACTATGGCTACACCTTC CASSNTGTGVNYGYTF
- TRBD1 TRBJ1-6 TRBV6-5 TGTGCCAGCACCCCGGGACAGGAGGCTGGAGCCCTCCACTTT CASTPGQEAGALHF
- TRBD2 TRBJ2-1 TRBV5-4 TGTGCCAGCAGCTTGGCGTCTAGCGGGAGGGGTGAGCAGTTCTTC CASSLASSGRGEQFF
few TRBD2 TRBJ2-2 TRBV2 TGTGCCAGCAGTGCCACTAGCGGGAGTTTCACCGGGGAGCTGTTTTTT CASSATSGSFTGELFF